What follows describes a single TCR beta chain. Its antigen is unknown. The data were taken from a study of graft-versus-host responses after intestinal transplantation. Study-wide results and limits: Early post-transplant HvG declines were associated with peak circulating GvH clone levels. Some patients had graft-donor T cell macrochimerism. In their allografts, the ratios of graft-versus-host to host-versus-graft T cell clones were high.

The CDR3 has 15 residues. CDR1 is SSHAT, CDR2 FNYEAQ, per germline (reference sequence). Losses at the gene ends were 5 bases for V and 6 bases for J; bases not matched to a gene: 5. TCRdb keeps only in-frame clones here, not all; method: immunoSEQ multiplex PCR. The sample shows around 100,000 clones, roughly 93% of them seen only once. This receptor was obtained from a human donor who received an intestinal transplant. Here the sequenced sample was unstimulated CD8+ T cells sorted from spleen or lymph node cells, taken before intestinal transplant. The gene calls are TRBV7-7 and TRBJ2-2; 11 bases are shared with TRBD2. CDR3 protein: CASSPYSGGAGELFF. In DNA, the CDR3 is TGTGCCAGCAGCCCCTATAGCGGGGGGGCCGGGGAGCTGTTTTTT.